A selection of T cell receptor beta chains follows, all from one sample in a study of PD-1 blockade in classical Hodgkin lymphoma. Clones were read by immunoSEQ multiplex PCR, and TCRdb kept only the in-frame ones, dropping some. The data hold about 10,000 clones, with about 80% observed a single time. This material consisted of peripheral blood mononuclear cells (PBMCs), taken at baseline. The receptors were gathered from a human donor with classical Hodgkin lymphoma. Both conserved end residues are part of each CDR3. Each record gives: J gene, D gene, clone size, V gene, CDR3 protein, CDR3 DNA. D genes are given only for firm matches. Expanded clones are given a class, and other clones once, few, many or no size at all.

J gene: TRBJ1-1; D gene: TRBD1; clone size: NA; V gene: TRBV6-1; CDR3 protein: CASSAGGPTEAFF; CDR3 DNA: TGTGCCAGCAGTGCAGGGGGGCCCACTGAAGCTTTCTTT
J gene: TRBJ2-5; D gene: NA; clone size: NA; V gene: TRBV9; CDR3 protein: CASSFGLARYQETQYF; CDR3 DNA: TGTGCCAGCAGCTTCGGACTCGCCCGGTACCAAGAGACCCAGTACTTC
J gene: TRBJ2-5; D gene: NA; clone size: medium-sized; V gene: TRBV28; CDR3 protein: CASSWGLGEGAQYF; CDR3 DNA: TGTGCCAGCAGTTGGGGACTGGGCGAGGGGGCCCAGTACTTC
J gene: TRBJ2-7; D gene: TRBD2; clone size: few; V gene: TRBV10-3; CDR3 protein: CAISRLAGGYEQYF; CDR3 DNA: TGTGCCATCAGTCGACTAGCGGGAGGGTACGAGCAGTACTTC
J gene: TRBJ1-1; D gene: NA; clone size: NA; V gene: TRBV6-6; CDR3 protein: CASSPPMNTEAFF; CDR3 DNA: TGTGCCAGCAGCCCACCGATGAACACTGAAGCTTTCTTT
J gene: TRBJ2-1; D gene: NA; clone size: NA; V gene: TRBV29-1; CDR3 protein: CSVVQSLNEQFF; CDR3 DNA: TGCAGCGTTGTTCAAAGCCTCAATGAGCAGTTCTTC
J gene: TRBJ2-6; D gene: NA; clone size: NA; V gene: TRBV19; CDR3 protein: CASRIQAAGANVLTF; CDR3 DNA: TGTGCCAGTAGGATACAGGCTGCTGGGGCCAACGTCCTGACTTTC
J gene: TRBJ2-1; D gene: NA; clone size: NA; V gene: TRBV19; CDR3 protein: CASRSPVGNEQFF; CDR3 DNA: TGTGCCAGCCGAAGCCCGGTAGGCAATGAGCAGTTCTTC
J gene: TRBJ2-1; D gene: NA; clone size: NA; V gene: TRBV18; CDR3 protein: CASSNRQERLNEQFF; CDR3 DNA: TGTGCCAGCTCAAACAGACAGGAAAGGTTGAATGAGCAGTTCTTC
J gene: TRBJ2-7; D gene: TRBD2; clone size: few; V gene: TRBV5-6; CDR3 protein: CASSLEGLGGRYDEQYF; CDR3 DNA: TGTGCCAGCAGCTTGGAAGGTCTAGGCGGGAGATACGACGAGCAGTACTTC
J gene: TRBJ2-5; D gene: TRBD1; clone size: NA; V gene: TRBV19; CDR3 protein: CASSPGQGKETQYF; CDR3 DNA: TGTGCCAGTAGTCCGGGACAGGGGAAAGAGACCCAGTACTTC
J gene: TRBJ1-2; D gene: NA; clone size: NA; V gene: TRBV28; CDR3 protein: CASSLSPPRVYGYTF; CDR3 DNA: TGTGCCAGCAGTTTAAGTCCCCCCCGTGTCTATGGCTACACCTTC
J gene: TRBJ1-3; D gene: NA; clone size: NA; V gene: TRBV14; CDR3 protein: CASTYAGASGNTIYF; CDR3 DNA: TGTGCCAGCACCTACGCCGGCGCATCTGGAAACACCATATATTTT
J gene: TRBJ1-5; D gene: NA; clone size: NA; V gene: TRBV6-5; CDR3 protein: CASREGGAQPQHF; CDR3 DNA: TGTGCCAGCAGGGAAGGTGGGGCTCAGCCCCAGCATTTT
J gene: TRBJ1-1; D gene: NA; clone size: NA; V gene: TRBV19; CDR3 protein: CASSIDSHQGREAFF; CDR3 DNA: TGTGCCAGTAGTATAGATAGTCACCAGGGTCGGGAAGCTTTCTTT
J gene: TRBJ1-1; D gene: NA; clone size: NA; V gene: TRBV7-3; CDR3 protein: CASSQDRNTEAFF; CDR3 DNA: TGTGCCAGCAGCCAGGACAGGAACACTGAAGCTTTCTTT
J gene: TRBJ2-2; D gene: TRBD2; clone size: few; V gene: TRBV7-9; CDR3 protein: CASSPLGRPGELFF; CDR3 DNA: TGTGCCAGCAGCCCGCTCGGGAGGCCCGGGGAGCTGTTTTTT
J gene: TRBJ1-1; D gene: NA; clone size: NA; V gene: TRBV27; CDR3 protein: CASWDAVVGNTEAFF; CDR3 DNA: TGTGCCAGCTGGGACGCGGTTGTAGGGAACACTGAAGCTTTCTTT
J gene: TRBJ1-2; D gene: TRBD1; clone size: once; V gene: TRBV6-5; CDR3 protein: CASRGTGNDGYTF; CDR3 DNA: TGTGCCAGCAGGGGGACAGGGAATGACGGCTACACCTTC
J gene: TRBJ1-1; D gene: NA; clone size: NA; V gene: TRBV6-5; CDR3 protein: CASSQGTEAFF; CDR3 DNA: TGTGCCAGCAGTCAGGGAACTGAAGCTTTCTTT
J gene: TRBJ2-3; D gene: TRBD2; clone size: NA; V gene: TRBV19; CDR3 protein: CASSPSASGTQYF; CDR3 DNA: TGTGCCAGTAGTCCCTCTGCTAGCGGGACGCAGTATTTT
J gene: TRBJ1-5; D gene: TRBD1; clone size: NA; V gene: TRBV19; CDR3 protein: CASSREGAGNQPQHF; CDR3 DNA: TGTGCCAGTAGTAGGGAGGGGGCCGGCAATCAGCCCCAGCATTTT
J gene: TRBJ1-1; D gene: NA; clone size: NA; V gene: TRBV9; CDR3 protein: CASSTTQELSTEAFF; CDR3 DNA: TGTGCCAGCAGCACCACACAGGAATTGAGCACTGAAGCTTTCTTT
J gene: TRBJ2-2; D gene: TRBD2; clone size: NA; V gene: TRBV4-2; CDR3 protein: CASEAGERTGELFF; CDR3 DNA: TGTGCCAGCGAAGCGGGAGAGCGCACCGGGGAGCTGTTTTTT
J gene: TRBJ1-1; D gene: NA; clone size: NA; V gene: TRBV4-2; CDR3 protein: CASSQDPSLGYAEAFF; CDR3 DNA: TGTGCCAGCAGCCAAGATCCCTCCTTAGGGTACGCTGAAGCTTTCTTT
J gene: TRBJ1-6; D gene: TRBD1; clone size: NA; V gene: TRBV28; CDR3 protein: CASRGTGGGNSPLHF; CDR3 DNA: TGTGCCAGCAGGGGGACAGGGGGCGGTAATTCACCCCTCCACTTT
J gene: TRBJ2-1; D gene: NA; clone size: NA; V gene: TRBV19; CDR3 protein: CASSIDPGAYNEQFF; CDR3 DNA: TGTGCCAGTAGTATAGATCCGGGGGCCTACAATGAGCAGTTCTTC
J gene: TRBJ1-3; D gene: TRBD1; clone size: NA; V gene: TRBV9; CDR3 protein: CASSRDSTISGNTIYF; CDR3 DNA: TGTGCCAGCAGCAGGGACAGCACAATCTCTGGAAACACCATATATTTT
J gene: TRBJ1-3; D gene: TRBD1; clone size: few; V gene: TRBV18; CDR3 protein: CASSPRDSSGNTIYF; CDR3 DNA: TGTGCCAGCTCACCTAGGGACAGCTCTGGAAACACCATATATTTT
J gene: TRBJ2-5; D gene: NA; clone size: NA; V gene: TRBV7-7; CDR3 protein: CASTRMGGPQETQYF; CDR3 DNA: TGTGCCAGCACCCGAATGGGGGGCCCCCAAGAGACCCAGTACTTC
J gene: TRBJ2-1; D gene: NA; clone size: few; V gene: TRBV11-3; CDR3 protein: CASSGGGPYYNEQFF; CDR3 DNA: TGTGCCAGCAGTGGCGGGGGCCCGTACTACAATGAGCAGTTCTTC
J gene: TRBJ2-2; D gene: TRBD1; clone size: NA; V gene: TRBV14; CDR3 protein: CASSQDWAGQGYTGELFF; CDR3 DNA: TGTGCCAGCAGCCAAGATTGGGCCGGACAGGGGTACACCGGGGAGCTGTTTTTT
J gene: TRBJ2-1; D gene: TRBD2; clone size: NA; V gene: TRBV6-4; CDR3 protein: CASSVVAGSYNEQFF; CDR3 DNA: TGTGCCAGCAGTGTAGTAGCGGGGTCCTACAATGAGCAGTTCTTC
J gene: TRBJ1-1; D gene: NA; clone size: NA; V gene: TRBV27; CDR3 protein: CASSRQGGGIFTEAFF; CDR3 DNA: TGTGCCAGCAGCCGCCAGGGCGGGGGTATTTTCACTGAAGCTTTCTTT
J gene: TRBJ2-3; D gene: TRBD2; clone size: NA; V gene: TRBV7-9; CDR3 protein: CASSLGLADTDTQYF; CDR3 DNA: TGTGCCAGCAGCTTAGGACTAGCGGATACAGATACGCAGTATTTT
J gene: TRBJ1-3; D gene: TRBD1; clone size: NA; V gene: TRBV5-5; CDR3 protein: CASSQPTGVGNTIYF; CDR3 DNA: TGTGCCAGCAGCCAACCGACAGGGGTTGGAAACACCATATATTTT
J gene: TRBJ2-5; D gene: TRBD1; clone size: NA; V gene: TRBV11-3; CDR3 protein: CASSPGTAREQYF; CDR3 DNA: TGTGCCAGCAGTCCCGGGACAGCGAGGGAGCAGTACTTC
J gene: TRBJ1-3; D gene: NA; clone size: once; V gene: TRBV4-1; CDR3 protein: CASSQVPQAALWNTIYF; CDR3 DNA: TGCGCCAGCAGCCAAGTTCCCCAGGCTGCCCTGTGGAACACCATATATTTT
J gene: TRBJ2-3; D gene: NA; clone size: NA; V gene: TRBV5-6; CDR3 protein: CASSLRGGPDTQYF; CDR3 DNA: TGTGCCAGCAGCTTGAGAGGGGGGCCAGATACGCAGTATTTT
J gene: TRBJ2-6; D gene: NA; clone size: NA; V gene: TRBV25-1; CDR3 protein: CAVTGLQAGANVLTF; CDR3 DNA: TGTGCCGTTACGGGCCTTCAAGCCGGGGCCAACGTCCTGACTTTC
J gene: TRBJ2-5; D gene: NA; clone size: NA; V gene: TRBV29-1; CDR3 protein: CSVDIGGRETQYF; CDR3 DNA: TGCAGCGTTGATATCGGGGGTAGAGAGACCCAGTACTTC
J gene: TRBJ1-2; D gene: TRBD1; clone size: NA; V gene: TRBV6-5; CDR3 protein: CASSTGTGGYTF; CDR3 DNA: TGTGCCAGCAGTACCGGGACAGGGGGCTACACCTTC
J gene: TRBJ2-3; D gene: TRBD1; clone size: few; V gene: TRBV29-1; CDR3 protein: CSARPGQGFTDTQYF; CDR3 DNA: TGCAGCGCTAGACCGGGACAGGGTTTCACAGATACGCAGTATTTT
J gene: TRBJ2-1; D gene: NA; clone size: NA; V gene: TRBV19; CDR3 protein: CASSIIGNEQFF; CDR3 DNA: TGTGCCAGTAGTATTATAGGGAACGAGCAGTTCTTC
J gene: TRBJ2-1; D gene: TRBD2; clone size: NA; V gene: TRBV19; CDR3 protein: CASSTAAGGHHNEQFF; CDR3 DNA: TGTGCCAGTAGTACAGCAGCGGGGGGGCACCACAATGAGCAGTTCTTC
J gene: TRBJ1-5; D gene: NA; clone size: NA; V gene: TRBV10-3; CDR3 protein: CAISESREQPQHF; CDR3 DNA: TGTGCCATCAGTGAGTCGAGGGAACAGCCCCAGCATTTT